This T cell receptor (beta chain) is drawn from a study of T cell repertoires in cytomegalovirus infection. As for the study in general: Shared public TCR beta signatures pointed to both CMV infection and a matching HLA type.

The CDR3 runs 15 residues. Germline V gene lookup returns CDR1 SEHNR and CDR2 FQNEAQ (reference sequence). With 3 bases clipped from V and 2 bases from J, the junction kept 7 bases outside the gene matches. This clonotype came up many times. The antigen is not known. Each CDR3 protein gets one entry after TCRdb re-called the reads with MiXCR. The sample yields some 230,000 distinct CDR3 sequences, approximately 22% seen once. Study-level findings and limits: Ex vivo responses were dominated by HLA-C-restricted CMV-specific TCR beta clonotypes. Cumulative frequency of public TCR beta families picked out carriers of CMV plus the relevant HLA.

Sequenced input: CD8+ T cells from PBMCs. The V and J genes are TRBV7-9 and TRBJ2-7, with TRBD1 identical over 7 bases. This sequence originates from a human donor in good health (CMV status not recorded). Some clones in this sample may be carry-over from other donors' samples. CDR3 nucleotide sequence: TGTGCCAGCAGCTTCGGGCGACAGGGAACCTACGAGCAGTACTTC. This sequence encodes CASSFGRQGTYEQYF. The entire variable domain, with the rest obtained from reference TRBV7-9 and TRBJ2-7, is as follows: DTGVSQNPRHKITKRGQNVTFRCDPISEHNRLYWYRQTLGQGPEFLTYFQNEAQLEKSRLLSDRFSAERPKGSFSTLEIQRTEQGDSAMYLCASSFGRQGTYEQYFGPGTRLTVT.